The rows below give T cell receptor beta chains drawn from one sample of a study of siplizumab effects on memory and regulatory T cells. Profiling relied on immunoSEQ multiplex PCR, and the TCRdb table lists in-frame clones only, not all of them. The table lists some 100,000 clones, roughly 96% of them singletons. Sequencing was performed on naive CD4+ T cells sorted from blood. These receptor sequences come from a human donor in good health. The CDR3 runs from the conserved cysteine through the conserved F or W. Fields, in order: V gene, D gene, clone size, J gene, CDR3 protein, CDR3 DNA. A D gene is named only where the DNA matches it firmly. Not every row has a clone size; where given, it reads once, few, many or a size class.

v_gene: TRBV21-1
d_gene: -
abundance: -
j_gene: TRBJ1-4
CDR3aa: CASSKLIDLSATNEKLFF
CDR3nt: TGTGCCAGCAGCAAATTGATCGACCTATCTGCAACTAATGAAAAACTGTTTTTT

v_gene: TRBV2
d_gene: -
abundance: -
j_gene: TRBJ2-5
CDR3aa: CASSHGDLGRTETQYF
CDR3nt: TGTGCCAGCAGCCACGGAGATTTGGGCAGAACGGAGACCCAGTACTTC

v_gene: TRBV18
d_gene: TRBD1
abundance: -
j_gene: TRBJ1-4
CDR3aa: CASSLGQLNEKLFF
CDR3nt: TGTGCCAGCTCACTGGGACAGCTTAATGAAAAACTGTTTTTT

v_gene: TRBV7-6
d_gene: TRBD1
abundance: -
j_gene: TRBJ2-3
CDR3aa: CASSLTGTGQYF
CDR3nt: TGTGCCAGCAGCTTAACCGGGACAGGGCAGTATTTT

v_gene: TRBV7-3
d_gene: -
abundance: -
j_gene: TRBJ2-1
CDR3aa: CASSFKAPLNEQFF
CDR3nt: TGTGCCAGCAGCTTCAAGGCCCCCCTCAATGAGCAGTTCTTC

v_gene: TRBV7-2
d_gene: TRBD2
abundance: -
j_gene: TRBJ2-1
CDR3aa: CASSLGTSGYNEQFF
CDR3nt: TGTGCCAGCAGCTTGGGGACTAGCGGATACAATGAGCAGTTCTTC

v_gene: TRBV15
d_gene: -
abundance: -
j_gene: TRBJ1-1
CDR3aa: CATSPQEGKNTEAFF
CDR3nt: TGTGCCACCAGCCCACAGGAGGGGAAGAACACTGAAGCTTTCTTT

v_gene: TRBV7-2
d_gene: -
abundance: -
j_gene: TRBJ1-3
CDR3aa: CASSLDTYNGNTIYF
CDR3nt: TGTGCCAGCAGCTTAGATACGTATAATGGAAACACCATATATTTT

v_gene: TRBV5-6
d_gene: -
abundance: -
j_gene: TRBJ2-3
CDR3aa: CASSSGGSTDTQYF
CDR3nt: TGTGCCAGCAGCTCAGGGGGGAGCACAGATACGCAGTATTTT

v_gene: TRBV19
d_gene: TRBD1
abundance: -
j_gene: TRBJ1-2
CDR3aa: CASSQKGTGDGGYTF
CDR3nt: TGTGCCAGTAGCCAAAAGGGTACAGGGGACGGAGGCTACACCTTC

v_gene: TRBV7-6
d_gene: TRBD1
abundance: -
j_gene: TRBJ1-6
CDR3aa: CASSLGTGQSSPLHF
CDR3nt: TGTGCCAGCAGCTTAGGGACAGGGCAGAGTTCACCCCTCCACTTT

v_gene: TRBV9
d_gene: -
abundance: -
j_gene: TRBJ1-2
CDR3aa: CASSVERGRTREPYGYTF
CDR3nt: TGTGCCAGCAGCGTTGAACGTGGGCGGACCCGAGAGCCCTATGGCTACACCTTC

v_gene: TRBV5-1
d_gene: -
abundance: -
j_gene: TRBJ2-2
CDR3aa: CASSLGGANTGELFF
CDR3nt: TGCGCCAGCAGCTTGGGTGGTGCGAACACCGGGGAGCTGTTTTTT

v_gene: TRBV5-4
d_gene: -
abundance: -
j_gene: TRBJ2-7
CDR3aa: CASSWGLGHANPYEQYF
CDR3nt: TGTGCCAGCAGCTGGGGCCTTGGACACGCAAACCCCTACGAGCAGTACTTC

v_gene: TRBV19
d_gene: -
abundance: -
j_gene: TRBJ2-2
CDR3aa: CASSPRLGMNTGELFF
CDR3nt: TGTGCCAGTAGCCCGCGCTTGGGGATGAACACCGGGGAGCTGTTTTTT

v_gene: TRBV6-5
d_gene: -
abundance: -
j_gene: TRBJ1-2
CDR3aa: CASSYSGLGYTF
CDR3nt: TGTGCCAGCAGTTACTCGGGGCTGGGTTACACCTTC

v_gene: TRBV5-4
d_gene: TRBD2
abundance: once
j_gene: TRBJ2-3
CDR3aa: CASSRLAGGREYF
CDR3nt: TGTGCCAGCAGCCGACTAGCGGGGGGCCGCGAATATTTT

v_gene: TRBV5-6
d_gene: TRBD1
abundance: -
j_gene: TRBJ2-3
CDR3aa: CASSFRGSGTDTQYF
CDR3nt: TGTGCCAGCAGCTTCAGGGGGTCTGGCACAGATACGCAGTATTTT

v_gene: TRBV18
d_gene: -
abundance: -
j_gene: TRBJ2-7
CDR3aa: CASSRESGAYEQYF
CDR3nt: TGTGCCAGCTCACGGGAATCGGGGGCCTACGAGCAGTACTTC

v_gene: TRBV15
d_gene: TRBD1
abundance: few
j_gene: TRBJ2-5
CDR3aa: CATSRDRVETQYF
CDR3nt: TGTGCCACCAGCAGGGACAGGGTGGAGACCCAGTACTTC

v_gene: TRBV10-2
d_gene: -
abundance: -
j_gene: TRBJ2-6
CDR3aa: CASSEWGPGANVLTF
CDR3nt: TGCGCCAGCAGTGAGTGGGGACCTGGGGCCAACGTCCTGACTTTC

v_gene: TRBV6-5
d_gene: -
abundance: -
j_gene: TRBJ1-1
CDR3aa: CASSYSGPPGEAFF
CDR3nt: TGTGCCAGCAGTTACTCGGGGCCCCCCGGGGAAGCTTTCTTT

v_gene: TRBV29-1
d_gene: -
abundance: once
j_gene: TRBJ1-2
CDR3aa: CSVESGKTGYTF
CDR3nt: TGCAGCGTTGAATCAGGAAAAACTGGCTACACCTTC

v_gene: TRBV5-4
d_gene: TRBD1
abundance: -
j_gene: TRBJ1-1
CDR3aa: CASSRKGQGNTEAFF
CDR3nt: TGTGCCAGCAGCCGTAAAGGACAGGGGAACACTGAAGCTTTCTTT

v_gene: TRBV10-1
d_gene: -
abundance: few
j_gene: TRBJ1-6
CDR3aa: CASLRNSPLHF
CDR3nt: TGCGCCAGCCTCCGTAATTCACCCCTCCACTTT